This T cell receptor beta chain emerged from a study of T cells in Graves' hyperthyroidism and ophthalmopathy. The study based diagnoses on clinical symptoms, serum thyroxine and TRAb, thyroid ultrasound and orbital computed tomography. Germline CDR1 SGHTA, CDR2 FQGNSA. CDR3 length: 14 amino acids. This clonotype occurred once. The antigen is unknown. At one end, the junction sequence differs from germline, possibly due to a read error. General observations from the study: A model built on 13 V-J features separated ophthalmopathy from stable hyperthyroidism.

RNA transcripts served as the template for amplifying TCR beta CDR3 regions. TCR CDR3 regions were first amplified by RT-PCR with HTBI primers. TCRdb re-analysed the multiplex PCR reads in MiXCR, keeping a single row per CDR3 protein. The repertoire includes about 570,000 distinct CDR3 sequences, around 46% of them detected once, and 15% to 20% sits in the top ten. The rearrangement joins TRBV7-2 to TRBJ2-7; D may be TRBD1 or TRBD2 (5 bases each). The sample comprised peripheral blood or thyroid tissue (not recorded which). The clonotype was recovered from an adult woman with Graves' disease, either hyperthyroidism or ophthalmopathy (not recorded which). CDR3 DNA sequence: TGTGCCAGCCCGTGCACAGAGGGGACCGGGGAGCTGTACTTC. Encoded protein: CASPCTEGTGELYF.